This is a list of T cell receptor beta chains from one sample in a study of CD4 and CD8 cells across lung adenocarcinoma regions. TCRdb re-called the PCR reads through MiXCR, storing one row per CDR3 protein. The sample has about 19,000 distinct CDR3 sequences, 45% to 55% seen once; the top ten hold roughly a fifth. Sequencing input: CD4+ T cells from the margin of a lung tumor. Source of these receptors: a male donor with lung adenocarcinoma. The CD4 and CD8 labels of this study may be unreliable. The CDR3 runs from the conserved cysteine through the conserved F or W. A D gene is named only where the DNA matches it firmly. Size is omitted from some rows. Given values are once, few, many or a class for expanded clones.

j_call,d_call,v_call,clone_size,cdr3_nt,cdr3_aa
TRBJ1-2,.,TRBV28,medium-sized,TGTGCCAGCAGACAGACAGCTAACTATGGCTACACCTTC,CASRQTANYGYTF
TRBJ2-1,.,TRBV4-2,.,TGTGCCAGCAGCCAAGGCGGGACGGCGACCTACAATGAGCAGTTCTTC,CASSQGGTATYNEQFF
TRBJ2-3,.,TRBV6-4,.,TGTGCCGGGGGTGACGGGGGCCGGGGCGCAGATACGCAGTATTTT,CAGGDGGRGADTQYF
TRBJ2-5,TRBD2,TRBV27,once,TGTGCCAGCAGTCCCGCTAGCGGGAGGGCCGGGGAGACCCAGTACTTC,CASSPASGRAGETQYF
TRBJ2-5,TRBD2,TRBV7-6,.,TGTGCCAGCGCGGGCGCGGGGGGGGAGGGCCAAGAGACCCAGTATTTC,CASAGAGGEGQETQYF
TRBJ2-3,.,TRBV12-3/TRBV12-4,many,TGTGCCAGCAGTTTAGCTGGGGTGAGAGATACGCAGTATTTT,CASSLAGVRDTQYF
TRBJ1-4,.,TRBV5-6,.,TGTGCCAGCAGCCGAAACCGGGACGGAGCTATTAATGAAAAACTGTTTTTT,CASSRNRDGAINEKLFF
TRBJ2-3,TRBD2,TRBV4-1,once,TGCGTCAGCGGGGGCCTAGGGGGAGCTGTCAGGGAGACGCAGTACTTT,CVSGGLGGAVRETQYF
TRBJ2-1,TRBD2,TRBV27,medium-sized,TGTGCCAGCAGCGGACTAGCGGGGGACAATGAGCAGTTCTTC,CASSGLAGDNEQFF
TRBJ1-2,.,TRBV6-1,.,TGTGCCAGCAGTGAAGATTCGGGCTGGGTCTCTGGCTACACCTTC,CASSEDSGWVSGYTF
TRBJ2-7,.,TRBV9,few,TGTGCCAGCAGCGTAGAGGCGACTAGAGGATACGAGCAGTACTTC,CASSVEATRGYEQYF
TRBJ2-1,TRBD2,TRBV13,.,TGTGCCAGCAGCCGTCGACTAGCGGGAGGTTTGGTGTATGAGCAGTTCTTC,CASSRRLAGGLVYEQFF
TRBJ2-7,TRBD2,TRBV4-1,.,TGCGCCAGCAGCGGCCTAGCGGGAGCCGTCAAGGATACGCAGTACTTC,CASSGLAGAVKDTQYF
TRBJ2-5,TRBD1,TRBV7-9,.,TGTGCCAGCAGCTTTCAATCAGGGGGCGTCGGAGAGACCCAGTACTTT,CASSFQSGGVGETQYF
TRBJ2-7,TRBD2,TRBV30,once,TGTGCCTGGACGGGACTAGCGGCCTACGAGCAGTACTTC,CAWTGLAAYEQYF
TRBJ2-5,.,TRBV27,.,TGTGCCAGCAGTCCTGGCCGACTAGCTCCTGGGACAGAGACCCAGTATTTC,CASSPGRLAPGTETQYF
TRBJ2-2,.,TRBV3-1,.,TGTGCCAGCAGCCAAGGACTACCCAGCAACACCGGGGAGCTGTTTTTT,CASSQGLPSNTGELFF
TRBJ2-1,TRBD2,TRBV27,.,TGTGCCAGCAGTCCTTTCGGGAGGCCCTACAATGAGCAGTTCTTC,CASSPFGRPYNEQFF
TRBJ2-6,TRBD2,TRBV27,many,TGTGCCAGCAGTAAGACTAGCGGAACTCTGGGGGCCAACGTCCTGACTTTC,CASSKTSGTLGANVLTF
TRBJ2-5,TRBD2,TRBV6-1,once,TGTGCCAGGAGTGAAGGGAGCGGGAGCCAAGAGACGCAGTACTTC,CARSEGSGSQETQYF
TRBJ2-7,.,TRBV6-1,.,TGTGCCAGCTCAAAGGAGGGCGGCTCCTACGAGCAGTACTTC,CASSKEGGSYEQYF
TRBJ2-5,.,TRBV27,.,TGTGCCAGCAGTCCTGGCCGAGGAGCCCCTGGCCCAGAGACCCAGTACTTT,CASSPGRGAPGPETQYF
TRBJ2-3,.,TRBV6-1,.,TGTGCCAGCAGACTCCAGGCCGTGAGCACAGAGACGCAGTTTTTT,CASRLQAVSTETQFF
TRBJ1-4,.,TRBV10-2,many,TGCGCCAGCAGTGAGTCAATACGTGAAAAACTGTTTTTT,CASSESIREKLFF
TRBJ2-1,.,TRBV5-4,.,TGTGCCTGCTCGGTCGAGCGGTCCGATGAGCAGTTCTTC,CACSVERSDEQFF
TRBJ2-4,TRBD2,TRBV27,.,TGTGGCAGCGGGACGGGGCTGCGAGACACAGACATGCAGTACTTT,CGSGTGLRDTDMQYF
TRBJ2-1,TRBD2,TRBV6-1,many,TGTGCCAGCAGTCGTAGCGGGAGGGCCAGGGAGCAGTTCTTC,CASSRSGRAREQFF
TRBJ2-1,TRBD1,TRBV4-1,many,TGCGCCAGCAGCCGTAAAGGACAGGCTAGCTCCTACAATGAGCAGTTCTTC,CASSRKGQASSYNEQFF
TRBJ2-3,.,TRBV7-9,.,TGTGCCAGCAGCAGAACAGGTAGATTAGCAGATACGCAGTATTTT,CASSRTGRLADTQYF
TRBJ2-5,TRBD2,TRBV29-1,.,TGCAGCGTTCACGTCGCGGGAGGGAGAGAGACCCAGTACTTC,CSVHVAGGRETQYF
TRBJ2-3,TRBD1,TRBV6-1,.,TGTGCCAGCAGTATTGGGACAGGGACTAGCACAGATACGCAGTATTTT,CASSIGTGTSTDTQYF
TRBJ2-3,.,TRBV4-1,.,TGCGCCAGCAGCCAGGCCCCCGTCCATAGAGATACGCAGTATTTT,CASSQAPVHRDTQYF
TRBJ1-1,.,TRBV5-1,.,TGCGCCAGCAGCACCGGGACTTCTAGGAACACTGAAGCTTTCTTT,CASSTGTSRNTEAFF